This entry describes one T cell receptor (beta chain). The data originate from a study of blood T cell repertoires in COVID-19. About the study: Samples representing acute and convalescent COVID-19 were sourced from the United States, Italy and Spain. Sources were T cells, B-cell-depleted T cells, or PBMCs; the material itself was cDNA or gDNA.

Method: immunoSEQ multiplex PCR; TCRdb's copy keeps in-frame clones and lacks some. Of roughly 190,000 clones listed, roughly 81% are singletons. With 0 bases removed from V and 5 bases from J, the gap between germline ends came to 16 bases. Per the germline V gene, CDR1 is LNHNV and CDR2 is YYDKDF (reference sequence). This CDR3 contains 17 residues. This chain uses TRBV15 with TRBJ2-2; possibly TRBD1 for D (6 bases). Sequenced sample: peripheral blood. The receptor was derived from a woman in her 40s with COVID-19, enrolled during active disease. In nucleotides, the CDR3 is TGTGCCACCAGCAGAGAGAGACAGGTTGGGGATACCGGGGAGCTGTTTTTT. Amino acids: CATSRERQVGDTGELFF.